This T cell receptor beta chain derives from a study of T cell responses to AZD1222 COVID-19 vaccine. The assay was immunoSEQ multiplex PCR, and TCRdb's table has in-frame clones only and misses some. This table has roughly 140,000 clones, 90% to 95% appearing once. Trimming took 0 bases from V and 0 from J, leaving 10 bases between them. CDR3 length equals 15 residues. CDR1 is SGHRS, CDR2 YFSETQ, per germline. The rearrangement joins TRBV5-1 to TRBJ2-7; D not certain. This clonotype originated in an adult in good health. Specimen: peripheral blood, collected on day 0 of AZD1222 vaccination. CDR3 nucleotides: TGCGCCAGCAGCTTGGGGGAAATTAGCTCCTACGAGCAGTACTTC. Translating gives CASSLGEISSYEQYF.